This T cell receptor beta chain originates from a study of T-cell reconstitution after alpha-beta-depleted transplantation in children. Study-wide results and limits: Recipient T cells and thymic progenitors that survived were the source of the high TCRbeta diversity seen at day 60 in some patients. T-cell counts and diversity were attributed mostly to newly produced T cells one year after transplant. At around two months after transplant, the alpha-beta T cells were reportedly derived from several hundred expanded clones that came from non-depleted graft cells.

In the case of this clonotype: No antigen is known for it. This may arise from a read error, as a much more abundant clone is one base away.

A library of TCRbeta sequences, prepared with unique molecular identifiers, was generated. Each CDR3 protein is one row after TCRdb ran MiXCR on the PCR reads. The data show under 250,000 distinct CDR3 sequences, roughly 6.6% seen once. The source is a boy younger than 10 with acute lymphoblastic leukemia, due to receive a stem cell transplant. The sequencing here drew on PBMCs, taken before TCRalphabeta/CD19-depleted stem cell transplant.

CDR3 amino acids: CASSFGQYGTEAFF. CDR3 DNA: TGTGCCAGCAGCTTTGGACAGTATGGGACTGAAGCTTTCTTT. The rearrangement uses TRBV7-9 and TRBJ1-1; possibly TRBD1 for D (6 bases). Germline loops: CDR1 SEHNR, CDR2 FQNEAQ (reference sequence). The V gene lost 3 bases and the J gene lost 5 bases, with 13 bases spanning the gap. This CDR3 comprises 14 residues.